This record looks at one TCR beta chain sequence and its context. No antigen is known for it. This specimen belongs to a study of graft-versus-host responses after intestinal transplantation. CDR1 is SGHRS and CDR2 is YFSETQ in the germline V gene. This CDR3 is 15 amino acids long. V was cut by 1 base and J by 5 bases, with 15 bases left in between. Study outcomes and limitations: The authors found GvH clones in recipient marrow, some appearing first in ileum or blood.

Some clones are missing from TCRdb's copy, which holds only in-frame ones; the method was immunoSEQ multiplex PCR. The sample shows approximately 86,000 clones, roughly 89% of them seen only once. The receptor was isolated from a human donor who received an intestinal transplant. The rearrangement joins TRBV5-1 to TRBJ1-2; D not resolved. The sample was unstimulated CD4+ T cells sorted from spleen or lymph node cells, taken before intestinal transplant. The CDR3 DNA follows: TGCGCCAGCAGCTTGAATCCCGCCAGCGAGTATGGCTACACCTTC. Translating gives CASSLNPASEYGYTF.